This TCR beta chain was sequenced for a study of blood T cell repertoires in COVID-19 (dated by TCRdb to about 2020). Background for the entire study: Collaborator samples came from the United States, Italy and Spain and covered acute and convalescent phases of COVID-19. The repertoires were made available in a free public database intended to serve as a resource for research on the immune response to SARS-CoV-2. Samples came from the ongoing ImmuneRACE study (first 160 participants) plus 1,254 subjects from 6 global collaborators. The material from the prospective study consisted of cDNA or gDNA derived from T cells, B-cell-depleted T cells, or PBMCs. Where available, HLA class I and class II types were obtained from metadata supplied by the sample provider rather than from assay-based typing. A de-identified subject ID, COVID-19 status, age in years and sex were almost always included in the sample metadata. Deeply sampled blood TCRbeta repertoires from subjects exposed to, actively infected with, or recovered from COVID-19 were included in the dataset. Paper-wide results and their limitations: The quantity of clinical and demographic metadata differed by source and by participant and was supplied without curation.

TCRbeta CDR3 regions were amplified from genomic DNA by means of the immunoSEQ Assay, a bias-controlled multiplex PCR. Processing in the source paper ran as follows. The number of nucleated cells in each sample was estimated by amplification of reference gene primers within the assay. To quantify the absolute abundance of each unique TCRbeta CDR3 rearrangement, sequence reads were collapsed and filtered. For each sample, productive Simpson clonality was calculated by taking the square root of Simpson's diversity index across productive rearrangements. TCRdb provides this immuneACCESS table in a form limited to in-frame rearrangements. Some clones are lacking; in checked studies, under half of them reflect an unresolved V gene, and why the rest are absent is not known. Clone size and V and J calls were adopted from that table, with D and trimming inferred from the DNA. Present in this sample are 150,000 to 200,000 clones, 80% to 85% of which were seen just once. The top ten hold around 7.3% of the sample.

In Seattle, one collaborating source enrolled patients while the infection was active and tracked those patients longitudinally over the course of disease. Each collaborating institution followed its own protocols to collect whole blood in K2EDTA tubes. Collaborator samples were shipped for TCRbeta analysis as frozen whole blood, isolated PBMCs, or DNA extracted from either sample type. Comments on this clone: Its recognized antigen is unknown. The input lacks base qualities; no much larger clone sits a single base away.

The sequence derives from a woman in her seventies with COVID-19, enrolled during active disease. The sequencing sample was made of peripheral blood.

The CDR3 has the sequence CASNQHQEVAEAFF. The nucleotide sequence is TGTGCCAGTAATCAACACCAGGAGGTTGCTGAAGCTTTCTTT. In this chain, TRBV19 is recombined with TRBJ1-1; the D gene lacks a confident call. For CDR1 and CDR2, the germline V gene (reference sequence) lists LNHDA and SQIVND. The junction shows trimming of 7 bases on V and 6 bases on J, plus 18 bases between the germline ends. From the cysteine up to the phenylalanine, the CDR3 has a length of 14 residues. Just CDR3 DNA is preserved here, 42 bases in frame from base 1.